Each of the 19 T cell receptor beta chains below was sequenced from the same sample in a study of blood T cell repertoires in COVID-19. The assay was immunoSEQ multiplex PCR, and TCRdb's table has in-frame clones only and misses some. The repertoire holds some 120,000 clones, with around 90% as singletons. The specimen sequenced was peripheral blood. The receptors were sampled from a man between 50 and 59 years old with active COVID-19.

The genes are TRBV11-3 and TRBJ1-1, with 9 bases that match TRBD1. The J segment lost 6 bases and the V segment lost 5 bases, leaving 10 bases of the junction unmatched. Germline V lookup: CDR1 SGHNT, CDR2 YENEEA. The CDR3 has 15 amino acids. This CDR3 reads CASSPGQGRYAEAFF. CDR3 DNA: TGTGCCAGCAGCCCCGGACAGGGGAGGTACGCTGAAGCTTTCTTT.

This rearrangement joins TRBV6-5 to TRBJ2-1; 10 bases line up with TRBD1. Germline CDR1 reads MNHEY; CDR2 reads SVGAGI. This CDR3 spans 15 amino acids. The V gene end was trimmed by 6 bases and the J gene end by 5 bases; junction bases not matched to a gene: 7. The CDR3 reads CASSRDRGLDNEQFF. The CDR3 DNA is TGTGCCAGCAGCAGAGACAGGGGGCTTGACAATGAGCAGTTCTTC.

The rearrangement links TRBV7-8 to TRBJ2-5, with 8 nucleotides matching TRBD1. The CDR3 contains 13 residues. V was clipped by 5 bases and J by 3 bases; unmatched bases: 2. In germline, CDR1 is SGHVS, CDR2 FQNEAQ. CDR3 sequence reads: CASSEDREETQYF. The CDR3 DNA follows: TGTGCCAGCAGCGAGGACAGGGAAGAGACCCAGTACTTC.

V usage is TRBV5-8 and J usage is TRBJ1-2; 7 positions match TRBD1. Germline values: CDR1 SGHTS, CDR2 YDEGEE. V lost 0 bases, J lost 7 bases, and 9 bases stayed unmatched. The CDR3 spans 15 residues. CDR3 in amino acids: CASSLGITGDGGYTF. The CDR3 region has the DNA TGTGCCAGCAGCTTGGGGATAACAGGGGACGGTGGCTACACCTTC.

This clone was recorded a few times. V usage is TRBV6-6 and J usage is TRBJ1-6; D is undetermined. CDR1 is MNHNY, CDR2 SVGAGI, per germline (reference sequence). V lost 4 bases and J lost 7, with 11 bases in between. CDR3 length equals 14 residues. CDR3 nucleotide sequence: TGTGCCAGCAGTTTGGTCAGGAAAAATTCACCCCTCCACTTT. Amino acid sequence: CASSLVRKNSPLHF.

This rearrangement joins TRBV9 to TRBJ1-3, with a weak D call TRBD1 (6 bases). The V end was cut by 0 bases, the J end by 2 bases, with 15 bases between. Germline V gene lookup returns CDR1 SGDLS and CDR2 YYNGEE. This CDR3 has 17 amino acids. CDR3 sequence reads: CASSVAGAGVTGNTIYF. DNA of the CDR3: TGTGCCAGCAGCGTAGCTGGCGCAGGGGTTACTGGAAACACCATATATTTT.

CDR3 DNA: TGTGCCAGCAGCGTAGCCGGGAGGGCGGGTGAGCAGTTCTTC. Its protein is CASSVAGRAGEQFF. This rearrangement joins TRBV9 to TRBJ2-1; 8 positions agree with TRBD2. V trimming: 0 bases; J trimming: 9 bases; junction bases outside the gene matches: 5. The CDR3 extends over 14 amino acids. CDR1 is SGDLS and CDR2 is YYNGEE in the germline V gene.

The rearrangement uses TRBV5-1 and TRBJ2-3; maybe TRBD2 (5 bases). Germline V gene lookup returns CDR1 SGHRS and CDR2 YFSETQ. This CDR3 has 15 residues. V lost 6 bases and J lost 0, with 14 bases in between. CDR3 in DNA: TGCGCCAGCACCCCCGCCCCGGGGAGCACAGATACGCAGTATTTT. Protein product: CASTPAPGSTDTQYF.

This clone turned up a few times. CDR3 protein: CASSQERAAPDGEKLFF. CDR3 coding DNA: TGTGCCAGCAGCCAAGAGCGGGCAGCTCCCGATGGGGAAAAACTGTTTTTT. The chain carries TRBV14 and TRBJ1-4; D is undetermined. The V and J ends lost 0 bases and 8 bases respectively, with 19 bases between them. The V gene's germline CDR1 is SGHDN and CDR2 FVKESK. The CDR3 is made up of 17 amino acids.

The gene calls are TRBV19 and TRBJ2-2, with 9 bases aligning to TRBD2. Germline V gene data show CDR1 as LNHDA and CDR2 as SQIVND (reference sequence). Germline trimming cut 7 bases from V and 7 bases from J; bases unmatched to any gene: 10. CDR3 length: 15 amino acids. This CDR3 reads CASMARGGHIGELFF. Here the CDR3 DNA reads TGTGCCAGTATGGCGCGGGGGGGCCATATCGGGGAGCTGTTTTTT.

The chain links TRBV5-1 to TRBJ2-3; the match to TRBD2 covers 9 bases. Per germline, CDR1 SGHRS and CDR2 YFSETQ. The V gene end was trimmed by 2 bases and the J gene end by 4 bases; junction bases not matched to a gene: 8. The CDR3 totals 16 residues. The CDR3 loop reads CASSLPSGIGADTQYF. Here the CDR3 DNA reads TGCGCCAGCAGCTTACCTAGCGGGATCGGGGCAGATACGCAGTATTTT. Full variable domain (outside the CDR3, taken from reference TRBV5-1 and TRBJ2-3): KAGVTQTPRYLIKTRGQQVTLSCSPISGHRSVSWYQQTPGQGLQFLFEYFSETQRNKGNFPGRFSGRQFSNSRSEMNVSTLELGDSALYLCASSLPSGIGADTQYFGPGTRLTVL.

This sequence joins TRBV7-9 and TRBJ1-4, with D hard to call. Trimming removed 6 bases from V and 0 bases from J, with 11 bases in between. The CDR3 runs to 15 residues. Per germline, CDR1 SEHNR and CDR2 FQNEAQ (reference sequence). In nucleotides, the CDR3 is TGTGCCAGCAGTTTTACAAGTACAACTAATGAAAAACTGTTTTTT. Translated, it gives CASSFTSTTNEKLFF.

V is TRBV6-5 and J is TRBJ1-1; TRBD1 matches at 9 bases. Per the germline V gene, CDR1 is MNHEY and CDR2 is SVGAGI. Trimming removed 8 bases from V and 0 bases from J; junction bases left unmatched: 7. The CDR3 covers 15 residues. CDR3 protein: CASGTGTGLNTEAFF. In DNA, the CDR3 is TGTGCCAGCGGTACCGGGACAGGGTTGAACACTGAAGCTTTCTTT.

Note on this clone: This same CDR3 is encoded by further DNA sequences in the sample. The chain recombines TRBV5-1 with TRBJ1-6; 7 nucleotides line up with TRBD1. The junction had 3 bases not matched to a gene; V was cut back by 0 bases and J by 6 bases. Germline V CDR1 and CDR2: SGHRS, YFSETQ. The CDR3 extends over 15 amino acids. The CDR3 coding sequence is TGCGCCAGCAGCTTGGCGGGACAGATTAATTCACCCCTCCACTTT. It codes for CASSLAGQINSPLHF.

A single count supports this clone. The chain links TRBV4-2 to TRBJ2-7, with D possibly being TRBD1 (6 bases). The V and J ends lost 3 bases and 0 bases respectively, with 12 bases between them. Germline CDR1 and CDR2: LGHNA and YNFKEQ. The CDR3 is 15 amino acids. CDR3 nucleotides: TGTGCCAGCAGCCAGCGACAGGAGAGCTCCTACGAGCAGTACTTC. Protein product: CASSQRQESSYEQYF.

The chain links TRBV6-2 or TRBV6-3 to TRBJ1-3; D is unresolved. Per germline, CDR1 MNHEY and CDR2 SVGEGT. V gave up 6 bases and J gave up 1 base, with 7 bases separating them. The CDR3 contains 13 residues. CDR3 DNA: TGTGCCAGCAGCCTTCTTTCTGGAAACACCATATATTTT. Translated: CASSLLSGNTIYF.

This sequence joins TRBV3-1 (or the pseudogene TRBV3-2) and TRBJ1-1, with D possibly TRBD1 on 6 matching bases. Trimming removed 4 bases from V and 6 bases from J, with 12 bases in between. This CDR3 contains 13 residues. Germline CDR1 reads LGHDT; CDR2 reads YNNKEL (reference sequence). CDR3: CASSLKGVAEAFF. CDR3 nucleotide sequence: TGTGCCAGCAGCCTGAAGGGGGTAGCTGAAGCTTTCTTT.

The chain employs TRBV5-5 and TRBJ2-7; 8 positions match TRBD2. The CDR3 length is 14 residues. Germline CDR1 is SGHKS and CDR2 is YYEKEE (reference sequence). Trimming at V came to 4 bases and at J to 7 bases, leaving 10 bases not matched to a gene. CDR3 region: CASSRAHTGGEQYF. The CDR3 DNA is TGTGCCAGCAGCCGGGCTCACACGGGGGGGGAGCAGTACTTC.

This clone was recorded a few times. CDR3: CASSSLYVAPQHF. Written as DNA, the CDR3 is TGTGCCAGCAGCTCCCTTTATGTAGCGCCCCAGCATTTT. V gene TRBV5-8 combines with J gene TRBJ1-5; D gene ambiguous. Germline lookup yields CDR1 SGHTS and CDR2 YDEGEE. This CDR3 region has 13 residues. V lost 3 bases to trimming and J lost 9 bases, with 13 bases between them.